The entry below describes one TCR beta chain. Its cognate antigen is unknown. The sample is drawn from a study of tumor-infiltrating lymphocytes in primary liver carcinoma. Across the whole study: Sequencing of the samples generated roughly 3.65 to 8 million productive TCRbeta reads, with similar yields across tissue types.

Study-wide points: Tumor tissue displayed a significantly greater top-250-clone fraction than blood (p = 0.039).

The blood RNA (from unsorted whole blood) was obtained, and germline DNA was also extracted. There are 14 residues in the CDR3. Germline values: CDR1 MNHEY, CDR2 SVGAGI. The ends were cut back, 2 bases at V and 1 base at J, with 8 bases in the middle. cDNA specific to TCR beta was made from 450 to 650 ng of total RNA, with a constant-region primer employed for priming. ARM-PCR, slightly modified, supplied the TCR beta libraries through three nested multiplex PCR rounds. TRBV1-TRBV30 forward and Cbeta reverse primers drove the first two roughly 10-cycle rounds. TCRdb itself ran the multiplex PCR reads through MiXCR, one entry per CDR3 protein. The profile shows 300,000 to 350,000 distinct CDR3 sequences, approximately 65% of them singletons.

This clonotype was obtained from a middle-aged man with primary liver carcinoma and hepatitis B virus infection. V is TRBV6-5 and J is TRBJ1-2, with D hard to call. The material sequenced was peripheral blood. The CDR3 nucleotides are TGTGCCAGCAGTTACAGGCAGTATAACTATGGCTACACCTTC. Translated, it gives CASSYRQYNYGYTF.